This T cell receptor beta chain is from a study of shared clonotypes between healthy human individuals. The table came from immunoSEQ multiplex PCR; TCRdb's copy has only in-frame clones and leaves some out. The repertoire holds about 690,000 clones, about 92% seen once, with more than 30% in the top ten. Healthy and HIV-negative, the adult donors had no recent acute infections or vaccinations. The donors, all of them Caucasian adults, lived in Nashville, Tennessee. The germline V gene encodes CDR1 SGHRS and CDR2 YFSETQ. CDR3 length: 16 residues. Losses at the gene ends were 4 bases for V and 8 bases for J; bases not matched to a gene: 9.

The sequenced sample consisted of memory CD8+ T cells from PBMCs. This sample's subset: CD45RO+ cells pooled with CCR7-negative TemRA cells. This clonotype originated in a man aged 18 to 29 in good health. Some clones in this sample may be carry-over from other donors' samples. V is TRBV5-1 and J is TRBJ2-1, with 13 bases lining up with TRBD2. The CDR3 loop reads CASSPTSGRAMDEQFF. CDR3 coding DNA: TGCGCCAGCAGCCCCACTAGCGGGAGGGCCATGGATGAGCAGTTCTTC. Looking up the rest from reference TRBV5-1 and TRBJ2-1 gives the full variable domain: KAGVTQTPRYLIKTRGQQVTLSCSPISGHRSVSWYQQTPGQGLQFLFEYFSETQRNKGNFPGRFSGRQFSNSRSEMNVSTLELGDSALYLCASSPTSGRAMDEQFFGPGTRLTVL.